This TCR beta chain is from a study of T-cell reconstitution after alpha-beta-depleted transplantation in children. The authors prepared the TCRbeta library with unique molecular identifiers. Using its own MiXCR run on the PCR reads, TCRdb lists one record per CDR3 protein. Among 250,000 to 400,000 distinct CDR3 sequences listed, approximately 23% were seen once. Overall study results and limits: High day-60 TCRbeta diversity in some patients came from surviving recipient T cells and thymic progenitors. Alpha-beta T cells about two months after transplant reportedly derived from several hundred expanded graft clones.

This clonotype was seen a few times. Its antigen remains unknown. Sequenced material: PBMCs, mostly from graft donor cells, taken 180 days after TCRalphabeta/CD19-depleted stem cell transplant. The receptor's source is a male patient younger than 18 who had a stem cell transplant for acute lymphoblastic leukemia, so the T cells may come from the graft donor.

The CDR3 nucleotides read TGTGCCAGCAAAGGACAGGACGGGGGCTACACCTTC. Protein: CASKGQDGGYTF. The chain recombines TRBV2 with TRBJ1-2, with 7 positions matching TRBD1. J was trimmed by 8 bases and V by 7 bases; bases with no gene match: 7. Germline V lookup: CDR1 SNHLY, CDR2 FYNNEI. The CDR3 has 12 amino acids.